Each of the 18 T cell receptor beta chains below was sequenced from the same sample in a study of tumor-infiltrating lymphocytes in primary liver carcinoma. Starting from roughly 0.5 ug of total RNA, TCR beta cDNA was produced with a primer in the constant region. A slightly modified ARM-PCR protocol with three nested multiplex PCR rounds produced these TCR beta libraries. TRBV1-TRBV30 forward and Cbeta reverse primers drove the first two roughly 10-cycle rounds. TCRdb fed the multiplex PCR reads into MiXCR, producing one record per CDR3 protein. Here the sample spans 40,000 to 45,000 distinct CDR3 sequences, around 70% being singletons. Unsorted bulk tissue (roughly 19-31 mg) underwent RNA and DNA co-extraction. Sequenced: liver tumor tissue from sampling region 2. Subset in this sample: tumor region T2, inferior pole. These receptor sequences come from a man in his forties with primary liver carcinoma and hepatitis B virus infection.

In the case of this clonotype: A junction boundary mismatches the germline segment, possibly from a read error. V is TRBV7-9 and J is TRBJ2-7; perhaps D is TRBD1 or TRBD2 (6 bases each). The germline CDR1 and CDR2 sequences are SEHNR and FQNEAQ (reference sequence). The CDR3 runs 16 residues. This chain's CDR3 is CAGSPPGGLVGGEQYF. Here the CDR3 DNA reads TGTGCCGGCAGTCCACCCGGGGGCCTAGTAGGAGGCGAGCAATACTTC.

The J gene is TRBJ2-3, the V gene TRBV11-3; D is uncertain. The germline V gene encodes CDR1 SGHNT and CDR2 YENEEA. This CDR3 is 12 amino acids long. V gave up 10 bases and J gave up 2 bases, with 10 bases separating them. The chain's CDR3 is CANSSDTDTQYF. The CDR3 DNA sequence: TGTGCCAATAGTTCGGACACAGATACGCAGTATTTT.

This clonotype was seen a handful of times. Without the conserved terminal phenylalanine or tryptophan, this CDR3 likely stems from a read error. The gene calls are TRBV7-9 and TRBJ2-5; the D gene could be TRBD1 or TRBD2 (6 bases each). V was trimmed by 0 bases and J by 2 bases, leaving 13 bases between them. Germline CDR1 reads SEHNR; CDR2 reads FQNEAQ (reference sequence). The CDR3 consists of 16 residues. The CDR3 DNA follows: TGTGCCAGCAGCTTAGCGTTCGGGGGCGGTCAAGAGACCCAGTACCTC. It codes for CASSLAFGGGQETQYL.

In this sample, this clonotype turned up many times. The chain has TRBV2 and TRBJ2-1, with TRBD2 matching over 7 bases. The V gene end was trimmed by 4 bases and the J gene end by 7 bases; junction bases not matched to a gene: 10. The length of the CDR3 is 15 residues. Germline loops: CDR1 SNHLY, CDR2 FYNNEI. CDR3 loop: CASSARASGVNEQFF. DNA of the CDR3: TGTGCCAGCAGTGCTCGGGCTAGCGGTGTAAATGAGCAGTTCTTC.

As to this clonotype: One junction end does not reproduce the germline sequence, and a read error may be involved. V is TRBV6-1 and J is TRBJ1-3; D not resolved. Germline V gene data show CDR1 as MNHNS and CDR2 as SASEGT. CDR3 length: 14 residues. CDR3 in amino acids: CASSDFSSGSTTYF. The CDR3 nucleotides are TGTGCCAGCAGTGACTTCAGCTCTGGAAGCACCACATATTTT.

Regarding this clonotype: Since no conserved phenylalanine or tryptophan closes the CDR3, a read error is the likely cause. It is unclear where the CDR3 begins or ends on the DNA, so no DNA is shown, and the CDR3 is as TCRdb lists it. This chain links TRBV6-2 or TRBV6-3 with TRBJ2-7. The CDR3 extends over 13 residues, inclusive of both ends. Germline lookup yields CDR1 MNHEY and CDR2 SVGEGT. The chain's CDR3 is CAISYEVPYEQHL.

This clonotype has at least ten counts. A much bigger clone sits one base away, suggesting this may be a read error. This is likely a read error, given that the CDR3 carries no conserved phenylalanine or tryptophan at its end. This chain links TRBV29-1 with TRBJ1-2; D is uncertain. The V and J ends lost 0 bases and 7 bases respectively, with 12 bases between them. The CDR3 runs to 13 residues. Germline V lookup: CDR1 SQVTM, CDR2 ANQGSEA. CDR3 in DNA: TGCAGCGTTGAAGAGGCTGGTGTTGGTGGCTACACCGTC. It specifies CSVEEAGVGGYTV.

This clonotype was picked up one time. The junction shows a germline mismatch at one end, possibly a read error. The gene calls are TRBV29-1 and TRBJ2-7, with D possibly being TRBD2 (5 bases). In germline, CDR1 is SQVTM, CDR2 ANQGSEA. This CDR3 comprises 12 residues. The CDR3, as DNA: TGCAGCGTCCTTACTAGTTCCCGCGAGCAGTATTTC. This translates into CSVLTSSREQYF.

This clonotype is medium-sized within its sample. A junction end diverges from the germline sequence, so it may reflect a read error. This chain uses TRBV28 with TRBJ2-4; D call uncertain. Looked up from germline, CDR1 is MDHEN and CDR2 is SYDVKM. The length of the CDR3 is 15 residues. CDR3 sequence reads: CASSPPGLARNIQYF. For the CDR3, the DNA is TGTGCCAGCAGCCCTCCCGGGTTGGCCAGAAACATTCAGTACTTC.

The genes are TRBV28 and TRBJ2-3; D unresolved. Germline V gene lookup returns CDR1 MDHEN and CDR2 SYDVKM. The CDR3 extends over 14 amino acids. CDR3 amino acids: CAGSPPPGTDTQYF. In DNA form, the CDR3 reads TGTGCGGGCAGTCCCCCCCCCGGAACAGATACGCAGTATTTT.

A word on this clonotype: In this CDR3 the conserved last residue, phenylalanine or tryptophan, is missing, so a read error is likely. The gene calls are TRBV5-1 and TRBJ1-1, with D perhaps TRBD1 (6 bases). Germline lookup yields CDR1 SGHRS and CDR2 YFSETQ. CDR3 length: 15 residues. CDR3 loop: CAGSDRPGWNIEAFS. The CDR3 nucleotides read TGCGCCGGCAGCGACAGGCCGGGGTGGAACATTGAAGCTTTCTCT.

This clonotype was counted only a few times. The chain links TRBV20-1 to TRBJ2-5; D uncertain. Between the trimmed V and J ends, which lost 6 bases and 5 bases, there was a span of 7 bases. Looked up from germline, CDR1 is DFQATT and CDR2 is SNEGSKA (reference sequence). The CDR3 totals 10 residues. CDR3 sequence reads: CSAGLETQYF. The CDR3 nucleotides read TGCAGTGCCGGTTTGGAGACCCAGTACTTC.

On this clonotype itself: The junction and the germline gene differ at one end; a read error may be behind it. The V and J genes are TRBV12-3 or TRBV12-4 and TRBJ1-6, with no clear D. This CDR3 has 13 residues. The CDR3 DNA is TGTGCCGGCAGTTTAGAGAGCTCCTCAACCCTCCACTTT. Its protein is CAGSLESSSTLHF.

A word on this clonotype: The junction differs from germline at one of its ends, possibly a read error. The V call is TRBV5-1, the J call TRBJ1-5; the match to TRBD1 covers 8 bases. Germline V lookup: CDR1 SGHRS, CDR2 YFSETQ. CDR3 length: 15 amino acids. The CDR3 sequence is CASRSTGDDNQPHHF. In DNA, the CDR3 is TGCGCCAGCAGATCGACAGGGGATGACAATCAACCCCACCATTTT. Looking up the rest from reference TRBV5-1 and TRBJ1-5 gives the full variable domain: KAGVTQTPRYLIKTRGQQVTLSCSPISGHRSVSWYQQTPGQGLQFLFEYFSETQRNKGNFPGRFSGRQFSNSRSEMNVSTLELGDSALYLCASRSTGDDNQPHHFGDGTRLSIL.

About this clonotype: A junction end diverges from the germline sequence, so it may reflect a read error. This chain connects TRBV6-5 to TRBJ2-6; D is possibly TRBD1 (5 bases). The CDR3 consists of 13 residues. Germline CDR1 and CDR2: MNHEY and SVGAGI. CDR3: CASSYSTVNVLAF. CDR3 nucleotides: TGTGCCAGCAGCTACTCGACAGTCAACGTCCTGGCTTTC.

Remarks on this clonotype: Compared with germline, one end of the junction differs, possibly owing to a read error. This sequence joins TRBV5-1 and TRBJ1-2; 7 bases line up with TRBD1. The CDR3 has 16 amino acids. Germline lookup yields CDR1 SGHRS and CDR2 YFSETQ. CDR3: CASSSSPWVQGGGCTF. The CDR3 nucleotides are TGCGCCAGCAGCTCATCCCCCTGGGTGCAGGGGGGTGGCTGCACCTTC.

V gene TRBV20-1 combines with J gene TRBJ2-3, with D maybe TRBD2 (6 bases). Per the germline V gene, CDR1 is DFQATT and CDR2 is SNEGSKA (reference sequence). The V gene lost 7 bases and the J gene lost 2 bases, with 19 bases spanning the gap. The CDR3 has 15 residues. For the CDR3, the DNA is TGCAGTGGGGGGAGGAGGGCGGGATCCACAGATACGCAGTATTTT. Encoded protein: CSGGRRAGSTDTQYF.

The V and J genes are TRBV6-5 and TRBJ2-2; D is tentatively TRBD1 or TRBD2 (5 bases each). Germline V gives CDR1 MNHEY, CDR2 SVGAGI. V lost 7 bases and J 7 bases, leaving 16 bases between the germline ends. This CDR3 is 14 amino acids long. Here the CDR3 reads CASTHIGAGGELFF. DNA of the CDR3: TGTGCCAGCACTCACATAGGGGCGGGCGGGGAGCTGTTTTTT.